What follows are 30 T cell receptor beta chains derived from one specimen sequenced in a study of blood T cell repertoires in COVID-19. Libraries were prepared by immunoSEQ multiplex PCR; TCRdb keeps only in-frame clonotypes and omits some of them. The sample comprises 120,000 to 150,000 clones, about 80% of which are singletons, and under 2% rests with the top ten. The sequenced material came from PBMCs or T cells enriched from blood (not recorded which). These TCRs come from a woman aged 18-29 years who had been exposed to COVID-19.

This clone was observed once. The CDR3 DNA follows: TGTGCCAGCAGCCTCACAGGGACACAGGAGTACTTC. This translates into CASSLTGTQEYF. The V and J genes are TRBV6-5 and TRBJ2-7, with D perhaps matching TRBD1 (6 bases). CDR1 MNHEY and CDR2 SVGAGI come from the germline V gene. The CDR3 loop spans 12 amino acids. V was trimmed by 6 bases and J by 11 bases, leaving 17 bases between them.

The chain carries TRBV6-5 and TRBJ1-1; the match to TRBD1 covers 8 bases. The ends lost 5 bases at V and 2 bases at J; junction bases unmatched: 7. The length of the CDR3 is 15 residues. Germline loops: CDR1 MNHEY, CDR2 SVGAGI. The CDR3 coding sequence is TGTGCCAGCAGTCGCGGACAGGGTCCTAACACTGAAGCTTTCTTT. Encoded protein: CASSRGQGPNTEAFF.

The genes are TRBV2 and TRBJ2-7, with 9 bases lining up with TRBD1. Germline V gene sequence: CDR1 SNHLY, CDR2 FYNNEI. The CDR3 has 14 residues. The trim removed 6 bases at V and 5 bases at J, leaving 8 bases unmatched. In DNA, the CDR3 is TGTGCCAGCAGGTCCGGGACAGGGTCCCACGAGCAGTACTTC. It is translated as CASRSGTGSHEQYF.

The chain uses TRBV7-3 and TRBJ1-2; 7 bases fit TRBD1. The CDR3 is 19 amino acids. Germline CDR1 and CDR2: SGHTA and FQGTGA. Trimming at V came to 5 bases and at J to 4 bases, leaving 22 bases not matched to a gene. CDR3 in amino acids: CASSGFLDRQGGTLYGYTF. CDR3 coding DNA: TGTGCCAGCAGCGGCTTTTTGGACAGGCAAGGCGGGACCCTCTATGGCTACACCTTC.

The count of this clone is one. The chain links TRBV27 to TRBJ2-7; D call uncertain. Trimming cost V 5 bases and J 2 bases, with 13 bases left between them. The germline gives CDR1 MNHEY, CDR2 SMNVEV (reference sequence). The CDR3 spans 14 residues. CDR3 amino acids: CASSKVSAPYEQYF. The CDR3 coding sequence is TGTGCCAGCAGTAAAGTAAGCGCTCCCTACGAGCAGTACTTC.

In this sample, this clone turned up once. The chain carries TRBV2 and TRBJ1-5; D ambiguous. This CDR3 is 15 amino acids long. V was clipped by 6 bases and J by 3 bases, with 15 bases between them. The germline V gene has CDR1 SNHLY and CDR2 FYNNEI. The CDR3 nucleotides are TGTGCCAGCAGATCAGGAGGCCACAACAATCAGCCCCAGCATTTT. This translates into CASRSGGHNNQPQHF.

The chain recombines TRBV10-1 with TRBJ2-1, with D unresolved. Germline values: CDR1 WNHNN, CDR2 SYGVQD (reference sequence). The V end was cut by 9 bases, the J end by 14 bases, with 11 bases between. The CDR3 extends over 9 amino acids. The CDR3 sequence is CAREHQKFF. The DNA for the CDR3 is TGCGCCAGAGAACATCAGAAGTTCTTC.

The V and J genes are TRBV5-1 and TRBJ2-1; weak D call: TRBD2 (6 bases). CDR1 and CDR2 from the germline V gene are SGHRS and YFSETQ. Trimming pared 0 bases from V and 6 bases from J, leaving 10 bases between. The CDR3 is 14 amino acids. The CDR3, as DNA: TGCGCCAGCAGCTTGGTGGGACTTCCCAATGAGCAGTTCTTC. Its translation: CASSLVGLPNEQFF.

This chain connects TRBV11-2 to TRBJ2-3; TRBD1 aligns across 8 bases. V trimming: 5 bases; J trimming: 11 bases; junction bases outside the gene matches: 6. The CDR3 runs to 12 residues. The germline V gene has CDR1 SGHAT and CDR2 FQNNGV. CDR3 sequence reads: CASSPGGTGQYF. The CDR3 DNA reads TGTGCCAGCAGCCCAGGGGGGACAGGGCAGTATTTT.

The V and J genes are TRBV28 and TRBJ2-2, with D unresolved. V was pared by 6 bases and J by 0 bases, with 5 bases between. The CDR3 loop spans 13 amino acids. Germline CDR1 MDHEN, CDR2 SYDVKM. The CDR3 nucleotides read TGTGCCAGCAGATTCACGAACACCGGGGAGCTGTTTTTT. Amino acid sequence: CASRFTNTGELFF.

This chain uses TRBV5-1 with TRBJ2-7; 13 nucleotides match TRBD2. Germline V gene sequence: CDR1 SGHRS, CDR2 YFSETQ. Trimming removed 5 bases from V and 2 bases from J; junction bases left unmatched: 4. The CDR3 spans 15 residues. CDR3 residues: CASSPGTSGTYEQYF. DNA of the CDR3: TGCGCCAGCAGTCCAGGGACTAGCGGGACCTACGAGCAGTACTTC.

The CDR3 is CASRLAGGRNIEQFF. The CDR3 DNA is TGTGCCAGCAGACTAGCGGGAGGGCGAAACATTGAGCAGTTCTTC. The V and J genes are TRBV2 and TRBJ2-1; 13 bases are a match to TRBD2. The CDR3 spans 15 residues. V shed 6 bases, J shed 9 bases, and the junction held 8 bases outside the gene matches. Germline V gives CDR1 SNHLY, CDR2 FYNNEI. The variable domain in full, completed from reference TRBV2 and TRBJ2-1, reads EPEVTQTPSHQVTQMGQEVILRCVPISNHLYFYWYRQILGQKVEFLVSFYNNEISEKSEIFDDQFSVERPDGSNFTLKIRSTKLEDSAMYFCASRLAGGRNIEQFFGPGTRLTVL.

V usage is TRBV18 and J usage is TRBJ2-7, with a tentative D call TRBD1 (5 bases). V was shortened by 2 bases and J by 1 base, with 9 bases between the two germline ends. Germline V gene sequence: CDR1 KGHSH, CDR2 LQKENI. The CDR3 loop spans 14 amino acids. The CDR3 loop is CASSPNRNSYEQYF. The CDR3 DNA is TGTGCCAGCTCACCAAACAGGAATTCCTACGAGCAGTACTTC. Supplemented by reference TRBV18 and TRBJ2-7, the full variable domain reads NAGVMQNPRHLVRRRGQEARLRCSPMKGHSHVYWYRQLPEEGLKFMVYLQKENIIDESGMPKERFSAEFPKEGPSILRIQQVVRGDSAAYFCASSPNRNSYEQYFGPGTRLTVT.

The chain links TRBV10-3 to TRBJ1-1; no definite D call. The CDR3 is 14 amino acids. Trimming cost V 6 bases and J 0 bases, with 11 bases left between them. Germline V gene sequence: CDR1 ENHRY, CDR2 SYGVKD. CDR3 nucleotide sequence: TGTGCCATCAGGTCGGACGGGGTGAACACTGAAGCTTTCTTT. Its translation is CAIRSDGVNTEAFF.

The chain couples TRBV2 to TRBJ1-4; TRBD1 might be the D (5 bases). Trimming took 4 bases from V and 6 from J, leaving 12 bases between them. Germline CDR1 SNHLY, CDR2 FYNNEI. The CDR3 spans 14 residues. The chain's CDR3 is CASSVGQGYEKLFF. CDR3 DNA sequence: TGTGCCAGCAGTGTCGGTCAGGGATATGAAAAACTGTTTTTT. The full variable domain, rest sourced from reference TRBV2 and TRBJ1-4, is EPEVTQTPSHQVTQMGQEVILRCVPISNHLYFYWYRQILGQKVEFLVSFYNNEISEKSEIFDDQFSVERPDGSNFTLKIRSTKLEDSAMYFCASSVGQGYEKLFFGSGTQLSVL.

V and J are TRBV28 and TRBJ2-1, with D perhaps TRBD2 (7 bases). This CDR3 comprises 14 residues. V was trimmed by 8 bases and J by 8 bases, leaving 19 bases between them. Per the germline V gene, CDR1 is MDHEN and CDR2 is SYDVKM. The CDR3 sequence: CASVGGAGEDEQFF. The CDR3 bases are TGTGCCAGCGTTGGGGGGGCGGGCGAGGATGAGCAGTTCTTC.

The V and J genes are TRBV27 and TRBJ1-1; the D is unclear. Germline V gives CDR1 MNHEY, CDR2 SMNVEV (reference sequence). The CDR3 totals 13 residues. Trimming pared 3 bases from V and 1 base from J, leaving 6 bases between. The CDR3 DNA follows: TGTGCCAGCAGTTTGGCAGAGAACACTGAAGCTTTCTTT. It codes for CASSLAENTEAFF.

The J gene is TRBJ2-1, the V gene TRBV3-1 (or the pseudogene TRBV3-2); 11 nucleotides align to TRBD1. CDR3 length: 15 residues. V gave up 4 bases and J gave up 6 bases; unmatched junction bases: 5. Germline CDR1 is LGHDT and CDR2 is YNNKEL (reference sequence). Here the CDR3 DNA reads TGTGCCAGCAGCCCGGGGACAGGGGGGATCAATGAGCAGTTCTTC. Residues: CASSPGTGGINEQFF.

This rearrangement joins TRBV28 to TRBJ1-2; TRBD1 agrees at 8 bases. CDR3 length equals 12 residues. The trim removed 6 bases at V and 7 bases at J, leaving 4 bases unmatched. Germline CDR1 MDHEN, CDR2 SYDVKM. In nucleotides, the CDR3 is TGTGCCAGCAGCGCAGGGGGCCTTGGCTACACCTTC. Residues: CASSAGGLGYTF.

CDR3 coding DNA: TGTGCCACCAGCAGCCGACAGTGGCACCTTGGGGCCAACGTCCTGACTTTC. It translates to CATSSRQWHLGANVLTF. V and J are TRBV15 and TRBJ2-6; D possibly corresponds to TRBD1 (5 bases). This CDR3 spans 17 amino acids. Germline CDR1 LNHNV, CDR2 YYDKDF (reference sequence). V lost 3 bases to trimming and J lost 3 bases, with 15 bases between them.

The gene calls are TRBV10-3 and TRBJ2-1; the D is unclear. The CDR3 loop spans 16 amino acids. With 0 bases removed from V and 0 bases from J, the gap between germline ends came to 9 bases. Looked up from germline, CDR1 is ENHRY and CDR2 is SYGVKD. The CDR3 sequence is CAISESFESSYNEQFF. The CDR3 coding sequence is TGTGCCATCAGTGAGTCTTTCGAGAGCTCCTACAATGAGCAGTTCTTC.

The genes are TRBV6-5 and TRBJ2-1; D is ambiguous. There are 15 residues in the CDR3. The ends were cut back, 4 bases at V and 4 bases at J, with 14 bases in the middle. Germline assignment: CDR1 MNHEY and CDR2 SVGAGI. The CDR3 loop reads CASSSEWSTYNEQFF. The DNA of the CDR3 is TGTGCCAGCAGTTCGGAATGGAGCACTTACAATGAGCAGTTCTTC.

The chain is built from TRBV7-9 and TRBJ1-1; the D gene is possibly TRBD1 (5 bases). Per germline, CDR1 SEHNR and CDR2 FQNEAQ (reference sequence). Trimming pared 0 bases from V and 4 bases from J, leaving 9 bases between. The CDR3 spans 14 residues. The CDR3 protein is CASSLARRGTEAFF. CDR3 bases: TGTGCCAGCAGCTTAGCGCGGAGGGGCACTGAAGCTTTCTTT.

The V call is TRBV9, the J call TRBJ1-2; 8 nucleotides line up with TRBD1. The V gene end was trimmed by 3 bases and the J gene end by 3 bases; junction bases not matched to a gene: 7. This CDR3 spans 15 amino acids. Germline values: CDR1 SGDLS, CDR2 YYNGEE. CDR3: CASSGRDRRHYGYTF. For the CDR3, the DNA is TGTGCCAGCAGCGGCCGGGACAGGAGACACTATGGCTACACCTTC.

The rearrangement joins TRBV11-1 to TRBJ2-3; D may be TRBD1 (6 bases). CDR1 is SGHAT, CDR2 FQDESV, per germline (reference sequence). Between the trimmed V and J ends, which lost 2 bases and 1 base, there was a span of 10 bases. The CDR3 covers 15 residues. CDR3 loop: CASSLQGPGTDTQYF. The CDR3 nucleotides read TGTGCCAGCAGCTTACAGGGGCCGGGCACAGATACGCAGTATTTT.

The rearrangement uses TRBV28 and TRBJ2-7; 7 nucleotides align to TRBD1. This CDR3 has 13 amino acids. Per germline, CDR1 MDHEN and CDR2 SYDVKM. The trim removed 5 bases at V and 3 bases at J, leaving 4 bases unmatched. This chain's CDR3 is CASSRQGYYEQYF. In nucleotides, the CDR3 is TGTGCCAGCAGTAGACAGGGATACTACGAGCAGTACTTC. Together with reference TRBV28 and TRBJ2-7, the CDR3 gives the full variable domain: DVKVTQSSRYLVKRTGEKVFLECVQDMDHENMFWYRQDPGLGLRLIYFSYDVKMKEKGDIPEGYSVSREKKERFSLILESASTNQTSMYLCASSRQGYYEQYFGPGTRLTVT.

The chain has TRBV7-2 and TRBJ2-7; the D gene is possibly TRBD2 (6 bases). This CDR3 spans 16 amino acids. Germline CDR1 SGHTA, CDR2 FQGNSA. The germline V and J ends were trimmed by 5 bases and 4 bases, with 21 bases remaining between them. The CDR3 nucleotides are TGTGCCAGCAGCCCTAGAACGTCTAGCGTTGGATACGAGCAGTACTTC. Translating gives CASSPRTSSVGYEQYF.

This chain connects TRBV18 to TRBJ1-1; perhaps TRBD1 as D (6 bases). Germline lookup yields CDR1 KGHSH and CDR2 LQKENI. V dropped 2 bases and J dropped 1 base, with 11 bases sitting between them. The CDR3 consists of 15 residues. The CDR3 sequence is CASSPLDSGNTEAFF. For the CDR3, the DNA is TGTGCCAGCTCACCATTGGACAGTGGGAACACTGAAGCTTTCTTT. Full variable domain (missing parts from reference TRBV18 and TRBJ1-1): NAGVMQNPRHLVRRRGQEARLRCSPMKGHSHVYWYRQLPEEGLKFMVYLQKENIIDESGMPKERFSAEFPKEGPSILRIQQVVRGDSAAYFCASSPLDSGNTEAFFGQGTRLTVV.

This clone was picked up one time. CDR3 in amino acids: CASINRGTGNTIYF. CDR3 coding DNA: TGTGCCAGCATCAATAGGGGTACCGGAAACACCATATATTTT. The V and J genes are TRBV28 and TRBJ1-3, with D tentatively TRBD1 (5 bases). The CDR3 sequence is 14 residues long. Germline CDR1 reads MDHEN; CDR2 reads SYDVKM. Trimming removed 7 bases at V and 4 bases at J, with 14 bases between.

The rearrangement joins TRBV5-4 to TRBJ2-1; 8 nucleotides align to TRBD2. Germline values: CDR1 SGHNT, CDR2 YYREEE (reference sequence). The CDR3 has 15 amino acids. With V trimmed by 4 bases and J by 4 bases, 7 bases remained unmatched. The CDR3 DNA is TGTGCCAGCAGCCGATCTAGCGGGCAGTACAATGAGCAGTTCTTC. This translates into CASSRSSGQYNEQFF.